These T cell receptor beta chains were read from a single sample in a study of T cells after yellow fever vaccination. Each CDR3 protein is one row after TCRdb ran MiXCR on the 5' RACE reads. The table includes approximately 610,000 distinct CDR3 sequences, less than 20% detected once. Specimen: PBMCs, collected 4 to 5 days after the first yellow fever vaccination. These TCRs come from a man aged 18 to 29 who received the YFV17D yellow fever vaccine. The CDR3 runs from the conserved cysteine through the conserved F or W. D genes are given only for firm matches. The listing skips clone size in some rows; elsewhere it reads once, few, many or a size class.

d_gene	abundance	v_gene	j_gene	CDR3aa	CDR3nt
NA	NA	TRBV12-3/TRBV12-4	TRBJ2-2	CASSLMWLATGELFF	TGTGCCAGCAGTTTAATGTGGCTAGCGACCGGGGAGCTGTTTTTT
TRBD2	NA	TRBV10-3	TRBJ2-7	CAIMAGTGGVDEQYF	TGTGCCATCATGGCGGGGACCGGGGGGGTGGACGAGCAGTACTTC
TRBD1	NA	TRBV6-5	TRBJ1-6	CASSYGVAGGGSPLHF	TGTGCCAGCAGTTACGGGGTCGCAGGGGGCGGTTCACCCCTCCACTTT
NA	many	TRBV29-1	TRBJ2-3	CSVDRPGGLTDTQYF	TGCAGCGTTGACAGGCCGGGGGGCCTGACAGATACGCAGTATTTT
TRBD2	NA	TRBV7-2	TRBJ2-3	CASTGGSDTQYF	TGTGCCAGCACGGGGGGTTCAGATACGCAGTATTTT
NA	NA	TRBV7-8	TRBJ1-5	CASSLARINGQPQHF	TGTGCCAGCAGCTTAGCGAGGATAAATGGACAGCCCCAGCATTTT
NA	NA	TRBV6-1	TRBJ1-2	CASGIGTNYGYTF	TGTGCCAGCGGTATCGGGACTAACTATGGCTACACCTTC
NA	NA	TRBV10-3	TRBJ1-6	CAISRDTEVSYNSPLHF	TGTGCCATCAGCCGGGACACAGAAGTCTCCTATAATTCACCCCTCCACTTT
NA	few	TRBV3-1	TRBJ2-1	CASSQDGPSEQFF	TGTGCCAGCAGCCAAGATGGCCCTAGTGAGCAGTTCTTC
TRBD1	few	TRBV5-1	TRBJ1-2	CASSLDREVNGYTF	TGCGCCAGCAGCCTCGACAGGGAAGTGAATGGCTACACCTTC
TRBD1	few	TRBV6-4	TRBJ1-2	CASSPGTGKGYGYTF	TGTGCCAGCAGCCCCGGGACAGGGAAGGGGTATGGCTACACCTTC
NA	few	TRBV7-2	TRBJ1-4	CASRWSTATNEKLFF	TGTGCCAGCCGCTGGTCAACCGCAACTAATGAAAAACTGTTTTTT
NA	few	TRBV7-7	TRBJ2-2	CASSLTPYTGELFF	TGTGCTAGCAGCTTGACCCCCTATACCGGGGAGCTGTTTTTT
NA	few	TRBV5-5	TRBJ2-1	CASSLPGLKFF	TGTGCCAGCAGCCTGCCCGGGCTTAAGTTCTTC
NA	few	TRBV7-2	TRBJ2-7	CASSVRLEQYF	TGTGCCAGCAGCGTCAGACTAGAGCAGTACTTC
NA	NA	TRBV28	TRBJ1-2	CASRREDYGYTF	TGTGCCAGCAGAAGGGAGGACTATGGCTACACCTTC
TRBD2	few	TRBV7-2	TRBJ2-1	CASSPPPWTSVDNEQFF	TGTGCCAGCAGCCCGCCCCCGTGGACTAGCGTTGACAATGAGCAGTTCTTC
NA	NA	TRBV5-6	TRBJ2-5	CASSPLDSLETQYF	TGTGCCAGCAGCCCACTGGACAGTTTAGAGACCCAGTACTTC
TRBD1	NA	TRBV6-1	TRBJ2-7	CASSPGGYAYEQYF	TGTGCCAGCAGTCCAGGGGGTTACGCCTACGAGCAGTACTTC
NA	few	TRBV5-1	TRBJ2-3	CATRTGITDTQYF	TGCGCCACCCGAACAGGAATCACAGATACGCAGTATTTT
NA	few	TRBV20-1	TRBJ1-1	CSARGRGGHTEAFF	TGCAGTGCTAGGGGACGGGGGGGGCACACTGAAGCTTTCTTT
NA	NA	TRBV27	TRBJ2-5	CASSTPGRSETQYF	TGTGCCAGCAGTACCCCCGGGCGGTCAGAGACCCAGTACTTC
NA	NA	TRBV5-1	TRBJ2-4	CASSPIRSFKNIQYF	TGCGCCAGCAGCCCCATTAGGTCGTTTAAAAACATTCAGTACTTC
TRBD1	NA	TRBV12-3/TRBV12-4	TRBJ1-3	CASRPGTAGGNTIYF	TGTGCCAGCAGACCCGGGACAGCGGGGGGAAACACCATATATTTT
NA	NA	TRBV6-2/TRBV6-3	TRBJ2-2	CASSRPAERGGTGELFF	TGTGCCAGCAGTAGACCCGCCGAAAGGGGTGGCACCGGGGAGCTGTTTTTT
TRBD1	few	TRBV20-1	TRBJ1-5	CSAVTGTGGQPQHF	TGCAGTGCTGTAACCGGGACAGGGGGTCAGCCCCAGCATTTT
NA	NA	TRBV7-2	TRBJ2-3	CASTVLAGAGDTQYF	TGTGCCAGCACCGTTCTGGCGGGGGCCGGGGATACGCAGTATTTT
TRBD1	NA	TRBV7-2	TRBJ1-1	CASSYTGGVAEAFF	TGTGCCAGCAGCTATACAGGGGGAGTGGCTGAAGCTTTCTTT